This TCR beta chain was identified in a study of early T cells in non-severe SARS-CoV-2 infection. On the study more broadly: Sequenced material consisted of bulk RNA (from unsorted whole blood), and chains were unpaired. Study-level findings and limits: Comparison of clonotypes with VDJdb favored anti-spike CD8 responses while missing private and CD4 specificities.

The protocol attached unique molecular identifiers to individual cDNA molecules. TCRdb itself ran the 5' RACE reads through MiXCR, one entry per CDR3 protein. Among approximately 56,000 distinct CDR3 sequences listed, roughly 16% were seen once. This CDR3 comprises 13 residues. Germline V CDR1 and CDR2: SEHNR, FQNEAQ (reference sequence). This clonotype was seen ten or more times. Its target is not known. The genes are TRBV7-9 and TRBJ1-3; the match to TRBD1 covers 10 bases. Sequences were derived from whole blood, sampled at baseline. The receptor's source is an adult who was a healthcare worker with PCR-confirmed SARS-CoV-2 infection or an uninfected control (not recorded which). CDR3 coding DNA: TGTGCGGGGACAGGGGTCAGAGGAAACACCATATATTTT. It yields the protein CAGTGVRGNTIYF.